This T cell receptor beta chain was retrieved from a study of shared clonotypes between healthy human individuals. Naive CD8 cells comprised CD45RO-negative, CCR7-positively selected cells, excluding terminally differentiated effector memory CD45RA+ cells. Only in-frame clones appear in the TCRdb table, and some are missing; sequencing was by immunoSEQ multiplex PCR. This table has approximately 2,200,000 clones, about 93% appearing once. This clone was detected once. The antigen is undetermined. Overall study findings and caveats: Rarefaction analysis demonstrated incomplete sorted-subset sequencing notwithstanding large depth.

This receptor was obtained from a man between 18 and 29 years old in good health. Some clones in this sample may be carry-over from other donors' samples. Specimen: naive CD8+ T cells from PBMCs.

CDR3 nucleotide sequence: TGTGCCAGCAGTGAAGCAGGGAGCCCCTATGGCTACACCTTC. It is translated as CASSEAGSPYGYTF. This sequence joins TRBV6-1 and TRBJ1-2; the D is unclear. This CDR3 contains 14 residues. Trimming took off 0 bases at V and 4 bases at J, with 9 bases between the two ends. Germline V gene data show CDR1 as MNHNS and CDR2 as SASEGT.